This TCR beta chain appears in the sequencing data of a study of breast tumors, draining lymph nodes, adjacent tissues. A word on this clonotype: Its antigen is unidentified. It may be a read error: a sequence one base away is much more abundant.

Germline V gives CDR1 MNHNS, CDR2 SASEGT. V was clipped by 6 bases and J by 4 bases; unmatched bases: 13. This CDR3 is 16 amino acids long. TCRdb redid the calling of the multiplex PCR reads with MiXCR, one entry per CDR3 protein. The sample has about 180,000 distinct CDR3 sequences, around a third seen once; the top ten hold 3.5% to 4.5%. Samples came from axillary lymph nodes draining the breast cancer. Study conclusions and caveats: Compared with lymph nodes, tumors were less diverse; compared with nontumor tissue, more. Luminal-like breast cancer showed significantly greater tumor-nontumor repertoire similarity than basal-like breast cancer did. Tumor T cell lymph node origin was a supported hypothesis, not proven.

The TCR was taken from a female donor with breast cancer. Some clones in this sample may be carry-over from other donors' samples. The chain carries TRBV6-1 and TRBJ2-3; 7 positions agree with TRBD1. The specimen was axillary lymph node tissue. CDR3 protein: CASRKGTAFSPDTQYF. CDR3 bases: TGTGCCAGCAGAAAAGGGACAGCGTTTAGCCCAGATACGCAGTATTTT.